This TCR beta chain was sequenced in a study of T cell responses to AZD1222 COVID-19 vaccine. Study background: Some second doses came at about 4 weeks and others at about 12 weeks; these were pooled.

The repertoire was sequenced with immunoSEQ multiplex PCR; TCRdb's copy has only in-frame clones and lacks some. The sample records some 130,000 clones, 91% being singletons. Regarding the study as a whole: Spike was spanned by vaccine-associated CD4 TCRs, with dominance at 160-218 and 743-854.

Concerning this clone: Its antigen is unknown.

CDR1 and CDR2 (germline): SEHNR, FQNEAQ (reference sequence). V gave up 6 bases and J gave up 5 bases, with 15 bases separating them. The CDR3 runs to 14 residues. This rearrangement joins TRBV7-9 to TRBJ2-3, with TRBD1 as a possible D gene (6 bases). This receptor was taken from an adult in good health. The sequencing here drew on peripheral blood, taken on day 0 of AZD1222 vaccination. The CDR3 nucleotides are TGTGCCAGCAGTCCCGATATCAGGGGAGATACGCAGTATTTT. It specifies CASSPDIRGDTQYF.